The sequence of this T cell receptor (beta chain) was determined in a study of identical twins (dated by TCRdb to the mid-2010s). As for the study more broadly: TCR alpha and beta repertoires from monozygotic twins, unrelated adults of various ages and cord blood were deep-sequenced to test whether fetal clonotypes persist. To rule out contamination, replicate twin experiments were performed at different times with different library preparation protocols. Study-wide findings and limitations: Zero-insertion analyses could be partly confounded by invariant T cells such as MAIT and iNKT, though diverse VJ usage argued against such confounding for most clonotypes. In monozygotic twins, recombination models systematically underestimated out-of-frame TCR alpha sharing, but the models matched the sharing seen between unrelated individuals. Compared with coincidental sharing between unrelated individuals, out-of-frame TCR alpha sequences shared between twins showed an excess of sequences with low generation probability. Because the same donors could not be followed over many years, the conclusions depended on cross-sectional statistical analysis. Fewer insertions were carried by abundant cord blood beta clonotypes, a similar but weaker trend appeared in young adult naive repertoires, and no such trend appeared in memory repertoires. Excess twin sharing in beta out-of-frame sequences was weaker because fewer shared sequences lowered the signal-to-noise ratio.

The method was 5' RACE. The instrument was an Illumina HiSeq 2000. Template switching added a universal primer binding site, and the final cDNA carried a unique molecular identifier that allowed TCR cDNA molecules to be counted accurately. First-strand cDNA for TCR alpha and beta chains was synthesized from specific primers in the conserved constant-segment region. Each cDNA library was double barcoded, with a SMART-Mk sample barcode plus Illumina barcodes, to control for contamination. TruSeq adapter sequences and Illumina sample barcodes were added in two successive PCR steps. The Illumina HiSeq platform was used with custom primers to sequence TCR alpha and beta cDNA libraries. The published analysis was carried out like this. MiGEC was used to process raw reads and extract unique molecular identifiers, and MiXCR was used to find CDR3 positions. For each individual, recombination models were inferred using an EM algorithm with the repgenHMM and IGoR tools. The analysis of shared clonotypes was done with the tcR package in R, with sharing normalized by the product of cloneset sizes. To study raw recombination free of thymic and clonal selection effects, out-of-frame nonproductive sequences were analyzed. The raw public data were reprocessed by TCRdb itself: fastp quality trimming at Q25, MiXCR clonotype calling, in-frame beta chains only. A single entry per CDR3 protein holds the most common genes and DNA from its merged rows. What appears here as the V and J calls and clone size reflects TCRdb's work, not the paper's. The sample profile shows about 530,000 distinct CDR3 sequences; roughly 15% of them were found once. The leading ten clones occupy 0.44% of the sample.

This clonotype was detected many times. Its specific antigen is unknown. Base qualities are not provided; no much larger clone lies one nucleotide away. Trimming removed 8 bases from V and 6 bases from J; the gene matches leave 10 bases unexplained. As encoded in the germline V gene, CDR1 is MRHNA while CDR2 is SNTAGT. The CDR3 covers 14 residues, taking in both the cysteine and the phenylalanine. Only the CDR3 region is kept as DNA, spanning 42 bases read in frame from base 1. Only healthy Caucasian donors were included. The twin cohort consisted of three pairs of female monozygotic twins, all aged about 18 to 29 years. CD4+ and CD8+ T cell populations were isolated with positive isolation kits from Invitrogen. These same data were also listed under a study on yellow fever vaccine responses in identical twins. As that second study puts it: The authors reported that the T cell response to vaccination in identical twins appeared partly convergent and partly personalized. The study precisely tracked vaccine-responding T cell clones in identical twins.

The rearranged segments are TRBV6-4 and TRBJ2-1; 7 middle bases align to TRBD1. The source material was CD4+ T cells sorted from blood. The receptor comes from a woman under 30 in good health. The DNA reads as follows: TGTGCCAGCTCGACAGGGTTCGGGGCCAATGAGCAGTTCTTC. This yields the protein CASSTGFGANEQFF.